The rows below give T cell receptor beta chains drawn from one sample of a study of identifying expanded T cells in peripheral blood. The data were produced by immunoSEQ multiplex PCR, yet TCRdb's version contains in-frame clones alone and is incomplete. The table records about 110,000 clones, 88% of them present only once. The sample consisted of blood. The receptors originated from a person aged 18-70 years in good health. Each CDR3 is given with its conserved first and last residue. The D gene is left open where the match is weak. Clone size is given for some rows only: seen once, a few or many times, or a class if the clone is expanded.

d_gene: NA
abundance: NA
j_gene: TRBJ1-2
v_gene: TRBV6-6
CDR3aa: CASSSGDTYYGYTF
CDR3nt: TGTGCCAGCAGTTCCGGGGACACTTACTATGGCTACACCTTC

d_gene: NA
abundance: NA
j_gene: TRBJ2-3
v_gene: TRBV10-1
CDR3aa: CASSAVSLGDTQYF
CDR3nt: TGCGCCAGCAGTGCCGTCTCTTTGGGCGATACGCAGTATTTT

d_gene: NA
abundance: few
j_gene: TRBJ1-2
v_gene: TRBV5-1
CDR3aa: CASSLDPGPNSYGYTF
CDR3nt: TGCGCCAGCAGCTTAGACCCGGGGCCAAACTCTTATGGCTACACCTTC

d_gene: TRBD2
abundance: NA
j_gene: TRBJ2-4
v_gene: TRBV11-2
CDR3aa: CASSSRDYGKNIQYF
CDR3nt: TGTGCCAGCAGCTCCCGGGACTATGGCAAAAACATTCAGTACTTC

d_gene: TRBD1
abundance: few
j_gene: TRBJ1-5
v_gene: TRBV27
CDR3aa: CASSTHRGFQPQHF
CDR3nt: TGTGCCAGCAGTACCCACAGGGGCTTTCAGCCCCAGCATTTT

d_gene: NA
abundance: NA
j_gene: TRBJ1-3
v_gene: TRBV6-1
CDR3aa: CASSEMDVGNTIYF
CDR3nt: TGTGCCAGCAGTGAAATGGATGTGGGAAACACCATATATTTT

d_gene: NA
abundance: NA
j_gene: TRBJ1-2
v_gene: TRBV19
CDR3aa: CASSTRGGYTF
CDR3nt: TGTGCCAGTAGTACAAGAGGTGGCTACACCTTC

d_gene: TRBD1
abundance: NA
j_gene: TRBJ2-7
v_gene: TRBV7-3
CDR3aa: CASSSDRGEQYF
CDR3nt: TGTGCCAGCAGCTCTGACAGGGGCGAGCAGTACTTC

d_gene: NA
abundance: NA
j_gene: TRBJ2-2
v_gene: TRBV18
CDR3aa: CASSPRALPNTGELFF
CDR3nt: TGTGCCAGCTCACCCCGGGCCCTACCTAACACCGGGGAGCTGTTTTTT

d_gene: TRBD2
abundance: NA
j_gene: TRBJ2-1
v_gene: TRBV28
CDR3aa: CASIGGRAHDDEQFF
CDR3nt: TGTGCCAGCATCGGGGGGAGGGCCCATGACGATGAGCAGTTCTTC

d_gene: NA
abundance: NA
j_gene: TRBJ2-7
v_gene: TRBV13
CDR3aa: CASSLGSGYEQYF
CDR3nt: TGTGCCAGCAGCTTAGGCTCCGGGTACGAGCAGTACTTC

d_gene: NA
abundance: once
j_gene: TRBJ2-7
v_gene: TRBV5-6
CDR3aa: CASSLAYEQYF
CDR3nt: TGTGCCAGCAGCTTGGCTTACGAGCAGTACTTC

d_gene: NA
abundance: NA
j_gene: TRBJ2-1
v_gene: TRBV27
CDR3aa: CASSPAAYFSYNEQFF
CDR3nt: TGTGCCAGCAGCCCGGCAGCCTACTTTTCTTACAATGAGCAGTTCTTC

d_gene: TRBD2
abundance: NA
j_gene: TRBJ2-7
v_gene: TRBV11-3
CDR3aa: CASSRSGMRDEQYF
CDR3nt: TGTGCCAGCAGCCGTAGCGGGATGAGGGACGAGCAGTACTTC

d_gene: NA
abundance: once
j_gene: TRBJ1-6
v_gene: TRBV7-9
CDR3aa: CASSLSLRDSPLHF
CDR3nt: TGTGCCAGCAGCTTGTCCCTGCGGGATTCACCCCTCCACTTT

d_gene: NA
abundance: once
j_gene: TRBJ1-2
v_gene: TRBV19
CDR3aa: CASSLSGRSHGLRGYTF
CDR3nt: TGTGCCAGTAGTTTATCGGGGAGGTCCCATGGGCTGCGCGGCTACACCTTC

d_gene: TRBD2
abundance: once
j_gene: TRBJ2-5
v_gene: TRBV6-4
CDR3aa: CAISGGTQETQYF
CDR3nt: TGTGCCATCAGCGGGGGGACCCAAGAGACCCAGTACTTC

d_gene: TRBD2
abundance: NA
j_gene: TRBJ2-3
v_gene: TRBV7-3
CDR3aa: CASSNVQAGLDTQYF
CDR3nt: TGTGCCAGCAGCAACGTCCAAGCGGGGCTAGATACGCAGTATTTT

d_gene: TRBD2
abundance: NA
j_gene: TRBJ2-7
v_gene: TRBV7-2
CDR3aa: CASRPSGGTDEQYF
CDR3nt: TGTGCCAGCAGGCCAAGCGGGGGGACGGACGAGCAGTACTTC

d_gene: NA
abundance: NA
j_gene: TRBJ2-2
v_gene: TRBV19
CDR3aa: CAGRPGALSGELFF
CDR3nt: TGTGCCGGAAGACCGGGGGCTCTGTCCGGGGAGCTGTTTTTT

d_gene: TRBD2
abundance: NA
j_gene: TRBJ2-7
v_gene: TRBV6-5
CDR3aa: CASRVTSGDEEYF
CDR3nt: TGTGCCAGCAGGGTGACTAGCGGGGACGAGGAGTACTTC

d_gene: NA
abundance: NA
j_gene: TRBJ1-5
v_gene: TRBV19
CDR3aa: CASEGNSNQPQHF
CDR3nt: TGTGCCAGTGAGGGGAATAGCAATCAGCCCCAGCATTTT

d_gene: NA
abundance: NA
j_gene: TRBJ2-7
v_gene: TRBV29-1
CDR3aa: CSVSRWTDYEQYF
CDR3nt: TGCAGCGTTAGCCGTTGGACAGACTACGAGCAGTACTTC

d_gene: NA
abundance: NA
j_gene: TRBJ1-5
v_gene: TRBV30
CDR3aa: CAWSVHRWGTHHF
CDR3nt: TGTGCCTGGAGTGTACATCGGTGGGGGACCCACCATTTT

d_gene: TRBD1
abundance: NA
j_gene: TRBJ2-2
v_gene: TRBV5-1
CDR3aa: CASSPGTGALGELFF
CDR3nt: TGCGCCAGCAGCCCGGGGACAGGGGCTCTCGGGGAGCTGTTTTTT

d_gene: NA
abundance: once
j_gene: TRBJ2-7
v_gene: TRBV30
CDR3aa: CAWSARVRGGQYF
CDR3nt: TGTGCCTGGAGTGCCCGGGTAAGAGGTGGGCAGTACTTC

d_gene: TRBD1
abundance: once
j_gene: TRBJ1-6
v_gene: TRBV6-6
CDR3aa: CASSPGQLPPLHF
CDR3nt: TGTGCCAGCAGCCCGGGACAGTTACCACCCCTCCACTTT

d_gene: NA
abundance: NA
j_gene: TRBJ1-1
v_gene: TRBV29-1
CDR3aa: CSAQGEVASRPEAFF
CDR3nt: TGCAGCGCCCAGGGAGAAGTAGCAAGTAGGCCTGAAGCTTTCTTT

d_gene: NA
abundance: once
j_gene: TRBJ2-7
v_gene: TRBV5-6
CDR3aa: CASSRFGLTLIYEQYF
CDR3nt: TGTGCCAGCAGCAGGTTCGGACTGACTCTGATCTACGAGCAGTACTTC

d_gene: NA
abundance: NA
j_gene: TRBJ2-7
v_gene: TRBV10-3
CDR3aa: CAIGDYEQYF
CDR3nt: TGTGCCATCGGGGACTACGAGCAGTACTTC

d_gene: TRBD1
abundance: NA
j_gene: TRBJ2-6
v_gene: TRBV7-8
CDR3aa: CASSIRPGQGESGANVLTF
CDR3nt: TGTGCCAGCAGCATAAGGCCGGGACAGGGAGAAAGTGGGGCCAACGTCCTGACTTTC

d_gene: TRBD1
abundance: NA
j_gene: TRBJ1-6
v_gene: TRBV27
CDR3aa: CASKRTGVSPLHF
CDR3nt: TGTGCCAGCAAGAGGACAGGGGTCTCACCCCTCCACTTT

d_gene: NA
abundance: NA
j_gene: TRBJ1-1
v_gene: TRBV10-2
CDR3aa: CASSGQKNTEAFF
CDR3nt: TGCGCCAGCAGTGGACAGAAGAACACTGAAGCTTTCTTT

d_gene: NA
abundance: few
j_gene: TRBJ1-2
v_gene: TRBV4-2
CDR3aa: CASSQVEQASLTIF
CDR3nt: TGTGCCAGCAGCCAAGTTGAACAGGCCTCATTAACAATCTTC

d_gene: NA
abundance: once
j_gene: TRBJ2-1
v_gene: TRBV5-1
CDR3aa: CASSLEASSYNEQFF
CDR3nt: TGCGCCAGCAGCTTGGAAGCGAGCTCCTACAATGAGCAGTTCTTC

d_gene: NA
abundance: NA
j_gene: TRBJ2-5
v_gene: TRBV9
CDR3aa: CASSVAPSMRQETQYF
CDR3nt: TGTGCCAGCAGCGTAGCCCCCTCAATGCGGCAAGAGACCCAGTACTTC

d_gene: TRBD2
abundance: NA
j_gene: TRBJ2-2
v_gene: TRBV6-1
CDR3aa: CASSGTSGNTGELFF
CDR3nt: TGTGCCAGCAGTGGGACTAGCGGGAACACCGGGGAGCTGTTTTTT

d_gene: TRBD2
abundance: NA
j_gene: TRBJ2-5
v_gene: TRBV2
CDR3aa: CASRLREGSETQYF
CDR3nt: TGTGCCAGCCGCTTGCGGGAGGGCTCAGAGACCCAGTACTTC

d_gene: NA
abundance: NA
j_gene: TRBJ1-2
v_gene: TRBV9
CDR3aa: CASSVAEGRNGYTF
CDR3nt: TGTGCCAGCAGCGTAGCTGAGGGGCGGAATGGCTACACCTTC

d_gene: NA
abundance: NA
j_gene: TRBJ2-3
v_gene: TRBV29-1
CDR3aa: CSVGTYTDTQYF
CDR3nt: TGCAGCGTAGGGACCTACACAGATACGCAGTATTTT

d_gene: NA
abundance: NA
j_gene: TRBJ2-1
v_gene: TRBV5-1
CDR3aa: CASNLRQESSYNEQFF
CDR3nt: TGCGCCAGCAACCTCCGACAGGAGAGCTCCTACAATGAGCAGTTCTTC

d_gene: NA
abundance: NA
j_gene: TRBJ1-2
v_gene: TRBV7-9
CDR3aa: CASSPRDGIYGYTF
CDR3nt: TGTGCCAGCAGCCCGCGGGACGGAATCTATGGCTACACCTTC

d_gene: NA
abundance: NA
j_gene: TRBJ2-1
v_gene: TRBV15
CDR3aa: CATSFTPLRHSGLDEQFF
CDR3nt: TGTGCCACCAGCTTTACCCCCCTGAGGCACAGTGGTTTGGATGAGCAGTTCTTC

d_gene: NA
abundance: NA
j_gene: TRBJ2-7
v_gene: TRBV6-1
CDR3aa: CASSDGQGEQYF
CDR3nt: TGTGCCAGCAGTGATGGTCAGGGCGAACAGTACTTC

d_gene: TRBD2
abundance: NA
j_gene: TRBJ2-5
v_gene: TRBV15
CDR3aa: CATSRDGLAEETQYF
CDR3nt: TGTGCCACCAGCAGGGACGGACTAGCTGAAGAGACCCAGTACTTC

d_gene: NA
abundance: NA
j_gene: TRBJ2-3
v_gene: TRBV7-8
CDR3aa: CASFIAWGHTQYF
CDR3nt: TGTGCCAGCTTCATAGCGTGGGGGCATACGCAGTATTTT

d_gene: NA
abundance: NA
j_gene: TRBJ1-1
v_gene: TRBV14
CDR3aa: CASSQAPRLGLNTEAFF
CDR3nt: TGTGCCAGCAGCCAAGCCCCGCGTCTAGGGTTGAACACTGAAGCTTTCTTT

d_gene: TRBD2
abundance: NA
j_gene: TRBJ2-1
v_gene: TRBV9
CDR3aa: CASSPRLAASSYNEQFF
CDR3nt: TGTGCCAGCAGCCCCCGACTAGCGGCCAGCTCCTACAATGAGCAGTTCTTC

d_gene: TRBD1
abundance: NA
j_gene: TRBJ2-7
v_gene: TRBV5-1
CDR3aa: CASSSDLLQGYEQYF
CDR3nt: TGCGCCAGCAGCTCAGACCTTTTACAGGGGTACGAGCAGTACTTC

d_gene: TRBD1
abundance: NA
j_gene: TRBJ1-2
v_gene: TRBV6-1
CDR3aa: CASSPGTVYGYTF
CDR3nt: TGTGCCAGCAGTCCCGGGACAGTCTATGGCTACACCTTC

d_gene: NA
abundance: NA
j_gene: TRBJ2-2
v_gene: TRBV19
CDR3aa: CASSWIGELFF
CDR3nt: TGTGCCAGTAGTTGGATCGGGGAGCTGTTTTTT